Detailed here is one T cell receptor beta chain. Its antigen is as yet unknown. This sample is part of a study of shared clonotypes between healthy human individuals. Across the study: Aged between 18 and 49, the donors were a couple of women and a few men.

Genomic DNA of every subset was divided equally among multiple immunoSEQ plates. Measured with immunoSEQ multiplex PCR; TCRdb has only the in-frame clones, and not every one. This sample has 2 million to 2.5 million clones, with approximately 94% found just once. Study conclusions and caveats: Against clonotypes common to all four donors, non-shared ones had lower generation probabilities. The diversity represented, both genetic and in exposure history, was limited by few donors.

Material for sequencing was naive CD4+ T cells sorted from blood. Subset specified: CD45RA+ positively selected. The TCR comes from a man in his late teens or twenties in good health.

The CDR3 sequence is CASSQGAGAMNTGELFF. The CDR3, as DNA: TGCGCCAGCAGCCAAGGGGCAGGGGCGATGAACACCGGGGAGCTGTTTTTT. The chain combines TRBV4-3 with TRBJ2-2, with D maybe TRBD1 (6 bases). V lost 1 base to trimming and J lost 1 base, with 13 bases between them. CDR1 is LGHNA, CDR2 YSLEER, per germline. The CDR3 runs 17 residues.